The present T cell receptor beta chain was sequenced within a study of shared T cell receptors in the human thymus. Sequencing used immunoSEQ multiplex PCR; TCRdb keeps in-frame clones, though not all of them. The data hold 55,000 to 75,000 clones, with 90% to 95% observed a single time. The CDR3 consists of 16 residues. Looked up from germline, CDR1 is MNHEY and CDR2 is SVGAGI. V lost 0 bases and J lost 2, with 14 bases in between. This receptor was identified in a human donor. The V call is TRBV6-5, the J call TRBJ2-7, with D maybe TRBD2 (6 bases). Sequencing was performed on thymocytes. CDR3 coding DNA: TGTGCCAGCAGTTACTCTTCGGGGACTGAAACCTACGAGCAGTACTTC. This codes for CASSYSSGTETYEQYF.